The source of this T cell receptor (beta chain) is a study of response to subunit inactivated influenza vaccine. Study outcomes and limitations: Authors suggested few new T cells are recruited by each seasonal influenza vaccination.

Germline values: CDR1 SGHTA, CDR2 FQGNSA. The CDR3 contains 12 residues. Trimming took 11 bases from V and 2 from J, leaving 12 bases between them. Concerning this clonotype itself: Its antigen is unidentified.

TCRdb recomputed calls from the RT-PCR reads with MiXCR, one row per CDR3 protein. The table records 650,000 to 700,000 distinct CDR3 sequences, approximately 15% of them present only once. The sample consisted of PBMCs from blood, taken roughly 12 days after vaccination. V usage is TRBV7-2 and J usage is TRBJ1-2; D not certain. The origin of this receptor is a man aged 50 or older who received an inactivated influenza vaccine. CDR3 DNA: TGTGCCTTCCTTGCAGAGAACTATGGCTACACCTTC. This encodes CAFLAENYGYTF.